These 31 T cell receptor beta chains share one sample of origin, sequenced in a study of blood T cells in healthy people across ages. Primers used in a second PCR of roughly 6 to 11 cycles were a sample-barcoded 5' primer and a J-beta primer mix. TCRdb fed the 5' RACE reads into MiXCR, producing one record per CDR3 protein. Of 800,000 or so distinct CDR3 sequences in the sample, roughly 25% were seen once. This sample was shared with a second study, whose subject was T cells of mothers and their children.

The sequenced material came from blood. All receptors come from a boy between 10 and 17 years old in good health.

This chain uses TRBV7-2 with TRBJ2-3, with D tentatively TRBD1 (5 bases). The CDR3 runs to 16 residues. Germline V CDR1 and CDR2: SGHTA, FQGNSA. The V gene lost 2 bases and the J gene lost 5 bases, with 17 bases spanning the gap. This chain's CDR3 is CASSLNRQGTGDTQYF. The CDR3 nucleotides read TGTGCCAGCAGCTTAAACCGCCAGGGAACGGGAGATACGCAGTATTTT.

DNA for the CDR3: TGTGCCAGCAGTTTAGGACAGCCCCCGGATACGCAGTATTTT. The encoded protein is CASSLGQPPDTQYF. The chain is built from TRBV27 and TRBJ2-3, with a tentative D call TRBD1 (6 bases). This CDR3 has 14 residues. The V and J ends lost 2 bases and 6 bases respectively, with 12 bases between them. In germline, CDR1 is MNHEY, CDR2 SMNVEV (reference sequence).

The rearrangement uses TRBV5-5 and TRBJ1-6, with D uncertain. The ends were cut back, 1 base at V and 1 base at J, with 12 bases in the middle. Germline V gene data show CDR1 as SGHKS and CDR2 as YYEKEE (reference sequence). The CDR3 is made up of 17 amino acids. CDR3 sequence reads: CASSLRGAASYNSPLHF. The DNA for the CDR3 is TGTGCCAGCAGCTTGCGGGGAGCAGCATCCTATAATTCACCCCTCCACTTT. The variable domain in full, completed from reference TRBV5-5 and TRBJ1-6, reads DAGVTQSPTHLIKTRGQQVTLRCSPISGHKSVSWYQQVLGQGPQFIFQYYEKEERGRGNFPDRFSARQFPNYSSELNVNALLLGDSALYLCASSLRGAASYNSPLHFGNGTRLTVT.

The V and J genes are TRBV29-1 and TRBJ2-3, with 9 nucleotides matching TRBD2. The CDR3 extends over 15 amino acids. The V and J ends lost 6 bases and 3 bases, in that order; junction bases with no gene match: 10. The V gene's germline CDR1 is SQVTM and CDR2 ANQGSEA. This CDR3 is CSVAGAGGPTDTQYF. In nucleotides, the CDR3 is TGCAGCGTCGCGGGGGCGGGGGGGCCTACAGATACGCAGTATTTT.

The rearrangement joins TRBV6-2 or TRBV6-3 to TRBJ2-1; 7 bases fit TRBD1. V was clipped by 5 bases and J by 4 bases; unmatched bases: 11. CDR3 size: 16 residues. Germline lookup yields CDR1 MNHEY and CDR2 SVGEGT. This CDR3 is CASSTLPGQKYNEQFF. The CDR3 DNA is TGTGCCAGCAGTACCCTACCGGGACAGAAATACAATGAGCAGTTCTTC.

This clonotype was seen a handful of times. The chain carries TRBV12-3 or TRBV12-4 and TRBJ2-1; TRBD2 matches 8 bases. V shed 3 bases, J shed 9 bases, and the junction held 4 bases outside the gene matches. The CDR3 is 13 amino acids. The CDR3 reads CASSFGGLGEQFF. Here the CDR3 DNA reads TGTGCCAGCAGTTTCGGGGGACTAGGTGAGCAGTTCTTC.

The chain couples TRBV20-1 to TRBJ2-5; 7 bases map to TRBD1. Per the germline V gene, CDR1 is DFQATT and CDR2 is SNEGSKA (reference sequence). This CDR3 is built from 15 residues. The junction had 9 bases not matched to a gene; V was cut back by 3 bases and J by 2 bases. CDR3 protein: CSARFFGRGQETQYF. CDR3 DNA: TGCAGTGCTAGGTTTTTCGGCAGGGGGCAAGAGACCCAGTACTTC.

This chain links TRBV3-1 with TRBJ2-5, with no clear D. Germline V CDR1 and CDR2: LGHDT, YNNKEL (reference sequence). V lost 0 bases and J lost 5, with 10 bases in between. This CDR3 region has 14 residues. The CDR3 coding sequence is TGTGCCAGCAGCCAAGAGGGCATGTTGGAGACCCAGTACTTC. Its protein product is CASSQEGMLETQYF.

The CDR3 DNA follows: TGTGCCAGCAGCCACCGGGATGAGCAGTTCTTC. As protein: CASSHRDEQFF. The rearrangement uses TRBV14 and TRBJ2-1; unclear D gene. Trimming cost V 3 bases and J 8 bases, with 5 bases left between them. CDR1 and CDR2 (germline): SGHDN, FVKESK. This CDR3 is 11 amino acids long. The complete variable domain, with remaining parts taken from reference TRBV14 and TRBJ2-1, reads EAGVTQFPSHSVIEKGQTVTLRCDPISGHDNLYWYRRVMGKEIKFLLHFVKESKQDESGMPNNRFLAERTGGTYSTLKVQPAELEDSGVYFCASSHRDEQFFGPGTRLTVL.

About this clonotype: Sequence at one end of the junction differs from germline and may be a read error. V and J are TRBV5-8 and TRBJ1-1, with TRBD1 as a possible D gene (6 bases). CDR3 size: 12 residues. Germline CDR1 SGHTS, CDR2 YDEGEE. This chain's CDR3 is CASSLSLRQATF. The CDR3 DNA sequence: TGTGCCAGCAGCTTATCACTGAGACAGGCGACATTT. Variable domain in full (rest from reference TRBV5-8 and TRBJ1-1): EAGVTQSPTHLIKTRGQQATLRCSPISGHTSVYWYQQALGLGLQFLLWYDEGEERNRGNFPPRFSGRQFPNYSSELNVNALELEDSALYLCASSLSLRQATFGQGTRLTVV.

This clonotype came up a few times. The J gene is TRBJ2-2, the V gene TRBV4-1, with 8 bases aligning to TRBD2. CDR1 and CDR2 (germline): MGHRA, YSYEKL. This CDR3 region has 19 residues. V was pared by 7 bases and J by 5 bases, with 21 bases of the junction left unmatched. The CDR3, as DNA: TGCGCCAGCACCGCGATTCTCGAAGGAGCGGGAGTTTTAACCGGGGAGCTGTTTTTT. As protein: CASTAILEGAGVLTGELFF.

The chain uses TRBV5-1 and TRBJ1-4; TRBD1 is a possible D gene (5 bases). The CDR3 runs to 14 residues. Trimming took off 3 bases at V and 6 bases at J, with 12 bases between the two ends. Germline V gives CDR1 SGHRS, CDR2 YFSETQ. CDR3 region: CASSSGWSDEKLFF. The CDR3 DNA is TGCGCCAGCAGCTCAGGGTGGAGTGATGAAAAACTGTTTTTT.

This clonotype was observed a handful of times. The chain carries TRBV20-1 and TRBJ2-5; 7 bases match TRBD2. Losses at the gene ends were 3 bases for V and 5 bases for J; bases not matched to a gene: 12. CDR1 and CDR2 from the germline V gene are DFQATT and SNEGSKA (reference sequence). The CDR3 is 15 residues long. The CDR3 coding sequence is TGCAGTGCTAGTGTTCTCTGGGAGGGTAGCGAGACCCAGTACTTC. Amino acid sequence: CSASVLWEGSETQYF.

The V and J genes are TRBV14 and TRBJ2-1; D possibly matches TRBD1 or TRBD2 (5 bases each). CDR3 length equals 14 residues. V lost 5 bases to trimming and J lost 6 bases, with 14 bases between them. Germline loops: CDR1 SGHDN, CDR2 FVKESK. CDR3 DNA: TGTGCCAGCAGCTCCGGGACCTACACCAATGAGCAGTTCTTC. Translated, it gives CASSSGTYTNEQFF.

The J gene is TRBJ2-4, the V gene TRBV20-1; 8 bases match TRBD1. There are 17 residues in the CDR3. Germline lookup yields CDR1 DFQATT and CDR2 SNEGSKA (reference sequence). The V gene end was trimmed by 5 bases and the J gene end by 0 bases; junction bases not matched to a gene: 12. The CDR3 nucleotides read TGCAGTGCTGGGGACAGGAGAAATGCCCTAGCCAAAAACATTCAGTACTTC. Amino acids: CSAGDRRNALAKNIQYF.

The chain carries TRBV12-3 or TRBV12-4 and TRBJ2-2, with 7 bases fitting TRBD1. The CDR3 runs to 15 residues. Losses at the gene ends were 6 bases for V and 4 bases for J; bases not matched to a gene: 8. CDR3 sequence: CASSVYHRGTGELFF. The CDR3 bases are TGTGCCAGCAGCGTATACCACAGGGGCACCGGGGAGCTGTTTTTT.

The V gene is TRBV7-9, the J gene TRBJ1-6, with 10 bases identical to TRBD1. The germline V gene has CDR1 SEHNR and CDR2 FQNEAQ (reference sequence). The CDR3 covers 15 residues. The V and J ends lost 5 bases and 7 bases, in that order; junction bases with no gene match: 5. The CDR3 nucleotides read TGTGCCAGCAGCCCCCCGGACAGGGGGAATTCACCCCTCCACTTT. Amino acids: CASSPPDRGNSPLHF.

This chain links TRBV3-1 with TRBJ2-5; possible D gene TRBD2, 5 bases. The J call is uncertain, as TRBJ2-1 better fits the DNA end. The CDR3 consists of 16 residues. CDR1 is LGHDT, CDR2 YNNKEL, per germline (reference sequence). The CDR3 coding sequence is TGTGCCAGCAGCCGACTGAGTGGCGGAGGCTACAATGAGCAGTTCTTC. It codes for CASSRLSGGGYNEQFF.

This clonotype was seen a few times. J is TRBJ2-5 and V is TRBV28; D uncertain. Trimming took off 3 bases at V and 6 bases at J, with 8 bases between the two ends. This CDR3 has 12 amino acids. In germline, CDR1 is MDHEN, CDR2 SYDVKM. CDR3 DNA sequence: TGTGCCAGCAGTTTTGCCGGGCAGACCCAGTACTTC. It is translated as CASSFAGQTQYF.

This clonotype was seen a handful of times. The V call is TRBV20-1, the J call TRBJ2-7, with TRBD1 identical over 7 bases. Germline V gives CDR1 DFQATT, CDR2 SNEGSKA (reference sequence). V was pared by 0 bases and J by 0 bases, with 5 bases of the junction left unmatched. The CDR3 loop spans 15 amino acids. CDR3 bases: TGCAGTGCTAGAGATAGGGACAGCTACTCCTACGAGCAGTACTTC. This encodes CSARDRDSYSYEQYF.

A few counts support this clonotype. The CDR3 region has the DNA TGCAGTGCTAGAGGGGCTAGCGGGAGGGCCATCGATGAGCAGTTCTTC. Its translation is CSARGASGRAIDEQFF. J is TRBJ2-1 and V is TRBV20-1; 12 nucleotides match TRBD2. From germline, CDR1 is DFQATT and CDR2 SNEGSKA (reference sequence). V lost 1 base, J lost 8 bases, and 9 bases stayed unmatched. This CDR3 has 16 amino acids.

In nucleotides, the CDR3 is TGTGCCAGCAGCCCAGGGACTAGAACCACAGATACGCAGTATTTT. Translation gives CASSPGTRTTDTQYF. The chain is built from TRBV7-2 and TRBJ2-3; TRBD2 agrees at 8 bases. V was pared by 5 bases and J by 2 bases, with 6 bases of the junction left unmatched. The CDR3 runs to 15 residues. Germline loops: CDR1 SGHTA, CDR2 FQGNSA.

The chain has TRBV20-1 and TRBJ2-1; 11 nucleotides match TRBD2. There are 15 residues in the CDR3. CDR1 is DFQATT, CDR2 SNEGSKA, per germline (reference sequence). V trimming: 6 bases; J trimming: 2 bases; junction bases outside the gene matches: 6. CDR3 loop: CSAPIAGGPYNEQFF. CDR3 coding DNA: TGCAGTGCCCCGATAGCGGGAGGGCCCTACAATGAGCAGTTCTTC.

The chain couples TRBV29-1 to TRBJ1-5, with unresolved D. The CDR3 covers 12 residues. V was trimmed by 3 bases and J by 2 bases, leaving 5 bases between them. Germline V CDR1 and CDR2: SQVTM, ANQGSEA. The CDR3: CSVDGGNQPQHF. Here the CDR3 DNA reads TGCAGCGTTGATGGCGGCAATCAGCCCCAGCATTTT.

This rearrangement joins TRBV20-1 to TRBJ2-5; D ambiguous. Germline CDR1 is DFQATT and CDR2 is SNEGSKA (reference sequence). The CDR3 extends over 10 amino acids. Deletions cut 4 bases from V and 4 bases from J, with 4 bases between. DNA for the CDR3: TGCAGTGCTACCACAGAGACCCAGTACTTC. Protein product: CSATTETQYF.

J is TRBJ1-1 and V is TRBV9; 10 bases are a match to TRBD1. After removal of 4 bases from V and 5 bases from J, the junction contained 11 bases not matched to a gene. CDR1 is SGDLS and CDR2 is YYNGEE in the germline V gene. There are 16 residues in the CDR3. The CDR3 DNA follows: TGTGCCAGCAGCCCCGGAAGGACAGGGGGAGGAACTGAAGCTTTCTTT. As protein: CASSPGRTGGGTEAFF.

The CDR3 DNA is TGTGCCAGCAGTAGACTAGTAGTGTCCTACGAGCAGTACTTC. Translation: CASSRLVVSYEQYF. The V gene is TRBV27, the J gene TRBJ2-7, with TRBD2 as a possible D gene (6 bases). The CDR3 has 14 amino acids. Germline loops: CDR1 MNHEY, CDR2 SMNVEV (reference sequence). Trimming took off 5 bases at V and 1 base at J, with 12 bases between the two ends.

V gene TRBV18 combines with J gene TRBJ2-3, with 7 bases that match TRBD1. Germline assignment: CDR1 KGHSH and CDR2 LQKENI. This CDR3 region has 15 residues. V lost 3 bases and J lost 1; bases outside the gene matches: 4. CDR3 in amino acids: CASSPDRSRTDTQYF. CDR3 bases: TGTGCCAGCTCACCGGACAGGAGCCGCACAGATACGCAGTATTTT.

The chain employs TRBV7-2 and TRBJ1-2; D is uncertain. V was shortened by 2 bases and J by 0 bases, with 10 bases between the two germline ends. The CDR3 totals 15 residues. Germline V gives CDR1 SGHTA, CDR2 FQGNSA. CDR3 in DNA: TGTGCCAGCAGCTTAAGTGTTTCCGCTAACTATGGCTACACCTTC. Residues: CASSLSVSANYGYTF.

The gene calls are TRBV5-1 and TRBJ1-2; tentative D call: TRBD1 (6 bases). Trimming removed 2 bases from V and 8 bases from J, with 13 bases in between. Germline CDR1 is SGHRS and CDR2 is YFSETQ. The CDR3 length is 13 residues. Here the CDR3 reads CASSLQGFEGYTF. DNA of the CDR3: TGCGCCAGCAGCTTACAGGGATTCGAGGGCTACACCTTC.

This clonotype has ten or more counts. J is TRBJ2-3 and V is TRBV29-1; 8 positions match TRBD1. From germline, CDR1 is SQVTM and CDR2 ANQGSEA. The V segment lost 5 bases and the J segment 2 bases; nucleotides outside the gene matches: 9. CDR3 length: 15 residues. For the CDR3, the DNA is TGCAGCGTTCTCTACGAGGACAGGGCCACAGATACGCAGTATTTT. Translation gives CSVLYEDRATDTQYF.